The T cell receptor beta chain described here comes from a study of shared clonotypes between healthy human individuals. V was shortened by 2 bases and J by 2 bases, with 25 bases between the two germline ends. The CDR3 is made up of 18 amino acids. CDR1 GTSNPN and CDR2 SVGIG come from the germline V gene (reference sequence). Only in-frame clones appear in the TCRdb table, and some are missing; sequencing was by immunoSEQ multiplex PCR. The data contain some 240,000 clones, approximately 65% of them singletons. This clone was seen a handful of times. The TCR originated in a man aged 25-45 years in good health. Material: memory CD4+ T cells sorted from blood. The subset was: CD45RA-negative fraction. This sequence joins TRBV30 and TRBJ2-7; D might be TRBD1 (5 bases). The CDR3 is CAWSRSVRAQRSPYEQYF. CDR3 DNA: TGTGCCTGGAGTCGGTCCGTCAGGGCCCAGCGTAGCCCCTACGAGCAGTACTTC.